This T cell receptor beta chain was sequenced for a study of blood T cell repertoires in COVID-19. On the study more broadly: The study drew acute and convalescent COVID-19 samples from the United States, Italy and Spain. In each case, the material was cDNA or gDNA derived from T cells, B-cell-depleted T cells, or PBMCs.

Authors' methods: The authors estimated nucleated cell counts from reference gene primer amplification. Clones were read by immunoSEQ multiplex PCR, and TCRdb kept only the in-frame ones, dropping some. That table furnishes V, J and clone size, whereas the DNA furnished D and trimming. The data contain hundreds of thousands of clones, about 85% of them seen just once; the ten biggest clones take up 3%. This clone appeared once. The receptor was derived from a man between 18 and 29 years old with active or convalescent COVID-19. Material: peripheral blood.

CDR3 coding DNA: TGTGCCAGCAGCTCACAGGGGGCCCCCAATCAGCCCCAGCATTTT. Amino acids: CASSSQGAPNQPQHF. The J gene is TRBJ1-5, the V gene TRBV7-8, with 9 bases lining up with TRBD1. This CDR3 has 15 amino acids. Germline lookup yields CDR1 SGHVS and CDR2 FQNEAQ. The V segment lost 4 bases and the J segment 3 bases; nucleotides outside the gene matches: 4.